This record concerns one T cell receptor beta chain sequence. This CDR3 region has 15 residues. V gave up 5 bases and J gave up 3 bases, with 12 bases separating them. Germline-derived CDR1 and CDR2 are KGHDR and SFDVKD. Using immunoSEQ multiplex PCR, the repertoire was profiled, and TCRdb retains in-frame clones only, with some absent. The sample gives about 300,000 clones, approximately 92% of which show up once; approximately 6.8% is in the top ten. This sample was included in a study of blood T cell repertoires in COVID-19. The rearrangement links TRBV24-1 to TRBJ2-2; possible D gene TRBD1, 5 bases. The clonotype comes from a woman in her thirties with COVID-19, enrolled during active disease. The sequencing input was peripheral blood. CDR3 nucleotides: TGTGCCACCAGTGTGTTAGGGGCCGACACCGGGGAGCTGTTTTTT. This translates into CATSVLGADTGELFF.